Below are 2 T cell receptor beta chains sequenced from a single sample in a study of T cells expressing NK-cell markers. TCRdb reprocessed the 5' RACE reads; each CDR3 protein has one entry and no DNA is given. The listing records 130,000 to 150,000 distinct CDR3 sequences. The specimen sequenced was blood T cells: a sorted CD56 or NKG2C T cell subset, CD4+ or CD8+ T cells, or bulk PBMC T cells (not recorded which). These receptors came from a man between 18 and 35 years old in good health.

The chain combines TRBV7-9 with TRBJ2-1; TCRdb names TRBD1, which stays unverified in the absence of DNA. The CDR3 length is 14 residues. Looked up from germline, CDR1 is SEHNR and CDR2 is FQNEAQ (reference sequence). This CDR3 is CASSSPRGGNEQFF.

This chain uses TRBV7-3 with TRBJ2-1; absent DNA, TCRdb's TRBD1 call cannot be checked. The CDR3 has 14 amino acids. Germline CDR1 SGHTA, CDR2 FQGTGA. The CDR3 loop is CASSLMQGYNEQFF. The variable domain in full, completed from reference TRBV7-3 and TRBJ2-1, reads GAGVSQTPSNKVTEKGKYVELRCDPISGHTALYWYRQSLGQGPEFLIYFQGTGAADDSGLPNDRFFAVRPEGSVSTLKIQRTERGDSAVYLCASSLMQGYNEQFFGPGTRLTVL.